This T cell receptor (beta chain) appears in the sequencing data of a study of shared clonotypes between healthy human individuals. Study results and limitations: Richness estimates generally favored naive over memory subsets.

Method: immunoSEQ multiplex PCR; TCRdb's copy keeps in-frame clones and lacks some. The sample has millions of clones, around 94% seen once; the top ten hold 0.13% to 0.15%. Donors comprised only Caucasian adults living in Nashville, Tennessee. With regard to this clone: Its antigen is as yet unknown.

The clonotype comes from a man between 18 and 29 years old in good health. Sequencing was carried out using naive CD4+ T cells sorted from blood. This sample's subset: CD45RA+ positively selected.

DNA for the CDR3: TGTGCCAGCAGCCCGGCAGGGGTTCAGACCCAGTACTTC. Translation gives CASSPAGVQTQYF. This rearrangement joins TRBV7-3 to TRBJ2-5, with D possibly TRBD1 on 6 matching bases. Germline V CDR1 and CDR2: SGHTA, FQGTGA. There are 13 residues in the CDR3. V lost 5 bases to trimming and J lost 6 bases, with 13 bases between them.